The 14 T cell receptor beta chains in this list originate from one sample, sequenced in a study of beta chain features in type 1 diabetes. Expressed TCRB transcripts were sequenced, since all the RNA that had been isolated was reverse transcribed. Measured with immunoSEQ multiplex PCR; TCRdb has only the in-frame clones, and not every one. Of about half a million clones in the sample, over 25% were seen once. The sample was naive CD4+ T cells from blood. The source of these receptors is a man aged 18 to 29 in good health.

There are a few counts of this clone. The rearrangement links TRBV9 to TRBJ2-2; a possible D gene is TRBD1 (7 bases). The CDR3 is made up of 15 amino acids. Germline assignment: CDR1 SGDLS and CDR2 YYNGEE. V lost 0 bases to trimming and J lost 5 bases, with 11 bases between them. CDR3 in amino acids: CASSVEPGGTGELFF. In nucleotides, the CDR3 is TGTGCCAGCAGCGTAGAGCCAGGGGGGACCGGGGAGCTGTTTTTT.

This clone was found a few times. The J gene is TRBJ2-5, the V gene TRBV29-1; perhaps TRBD1 as D (6 bases). V gave up 3 bases and J gave up 9 bases, with 14 bases separating them. Germline lookup yields CDR1 SQVTM and CDR2 ANQGSEA. The CDR3 loop spans 12 amino acids. The DNA of the CDR3 is TGCAGCGTTGACCGGGACACCAACTCCCAGTACTTC. It yields the protein CSVDRDTNSQYF.

V gene TRBV30 combines with J gene TRBJ2-7; 8 bases fit TRBD1. This CDR3 contains 15 residues. V lost 1 base and J lost 2; bases outside the gene matches: 7. Looked up from germline, CDR1 is GTSNPN and CDR2 is SVGIG (reference sequence). CDR3 in amino acids: CAWSGLRDRTYEQYF. As DNA, the CDR3 is TGTGCCTGGAGTGGTTTGCGGGACAGGACCTACGAGCAGTACTTC.

The chain uses TRBV7-9 and TRBJ2-6; D not certain. Germline V gives CDR1 SEHNR, CDR2 FQNEAQ (reference sequence). There are 16 residues in the CDR3. Trimming stripped 8 bases from V and 1 base from J, with 15 bases between. The CDR3 here is CASFPYASSGANVLTF. CDR3 in DNA: TGTGCCAGCTTCCCGTACGCATCTTCTGGGGCCAACGTCCTGACTTTC.

This clone was seen more than once but under ten times. The chain uses TRBV30 and TRBJ2-7; tentative D call: TRBD2 (6 bases). The length of the CDR3 is 14 residues. V was trimmed by 3 bases and J by 7 bases, leaving 19 bases between them. The germline gives CDR1 GTSNPN, CDR2 SVGIG (reference sequence). The chain's CDR3 is CAWRRDSLSKEQYF. CDR3 nucleotide sequence: TGTGCCTGGAGGAGGGACTCACTCTCGAAGGAGCAGTACTTC.

The rearrangement joins TRBV7-9 to TRBJ2-1; TRBD2 aligns across 13 bases. Germline V gene sequence: CDR1 SEHNR, CDR2 FQNEAQ (reference sequence). V gave up 5 bases and J gave up 6 bases; unmatched junction bases: 4. This CDR3 has 15 amino acids. The CDR3 DNA reads as TGTGCCAGCAGCATTACTAGCGGGAGGGCCAATGAGCAGTTCTTC. As protein: CASSITSGRANEQFF. Full variable domain (rest looked up from reference TRBV7-9 and TRBJ2-1): DTGVSQNPRHKITKRGQNVTFRCDPISEHNRLYWYRQTLGQGPEFLTYFQNEAQLEKSRLLSDRFSAERPKGSFSTLEIQRTEQGDSAMYLCASSITSGRANEQFFGPGTRLTVL.

The chain joins TRBV7-8 to TRBJ2-5; D unclear. Per the germline V gene, CDR1 is SGHVS and CDR2 is FQNEAQ. This CDR3 is 13 amino acids long. The ends were cut back, 3 bases at V and 2 bases at J, with 7 bases in the middle. Here the CDR3 reads CASSFILQETQYF. In DNA form, the CDR3 reads TGTGCCAGCAGCTTCATATTACAAGAGACCCAGTACTTC.

This clone has just a few counts. At the DNA level, this CDR3 is encoded by other sequences in the same sample as well. This chain connects TRBV7-2 to TRBJ2-3; D perhaps matches TRBD2 (5 bases). V was pared by 1 base and J by 4 bases, with 9 bases between. CDR1 is SGHTA and CDR2 is FQGNSA in the germline V gene. The CDR3 sequence is 14 residues long. The CDR3 spells CASSLGLRADTQYF. In DNA, the CDR3 is TGTGCCAGCAGCTTAGGGCTGCGGGCAGATACGCAGTATTTT.

This sequence joins TRBV7-9 and TRBJ2-7, with 10 nucleotides matching TRBD2. The CDR3 consists of 13 residues. V dropped 6 bases and J dropped 7; count of bases not matched to a gene: 6. CDR1 is SEHNR and CDR2 is FQNEAQ in the germline V gene (reference sequence). CDR3 residues: CASSFLAGDEQYF. The CDR3 region has the DNA TGTGCCAGCAGTTTCCTAGCGGGAGATGAGCAGTACTTC.

The chain has TRBV7-2 and TRBJ2-1, with D tentatively TRBD2 (6 bases). Trimming removed 6 bases at V and 6 bases at J, with 9 bases between. The CDR3 contains 12 residues. Germline CDR1 reads SGHTA; CDR2 reads FQGNSA. The DNA of the CDR3 is TGTGCCAGCAGTGGAGGGTTCAATGAGCAGTTCTTC. It is translated as CASSGGFNEQFF. The variable domain in full, with the rest retrieved from reference TRBV7-2 and TRBJ2-1, is GAGVSQSPSNKVTEKGKDVELRCDPISGHTALYWYRQSLGQGLEFLIYFQGNSAPDKSGLPSDRFSAERTGGSVSTLTIQRTQQEDSAVYLCASSGGFNEQFFGPGTRLTVL.

Details on this clone: At the DNA level, this CDR3 is encoded by other sequences in the same sample as well. The chain carries TRBV7-2 and TRBJ1-1; D is unresolved. Germline CDR1 reads SGHTA; CDR2 reads FQGNSA. The CDR3 extends over 12 amino acids. The ends were cut back, 1 base at V and 5 bases at J, with 5 bases in the middle. CDR3 nucleotide sequence: TGTGCCAGCAGCTTAGATCGGACTGAAGCTTTCTTT. It codes for CASSLDRTEAFF.

The chain combines TRBV4-1 with TRBJ2-1; TRBD2 agrees at 7 bases. J was trimmed by 7 bases and V by 4 bases; bases with no gene match: 13. The germline V gene encodes CDR1 MGHRA and CDR2 YSYEKL. This CDR3 spans 16 amino acids. The chain's CDR3 is CASSPVGRTRWNEQFF. CDR3 bases: TGCGCCAGCAGCCCCGTCGGGAGGACTAGGTGGAATGAGCAGTTCTTC.

The chain carries TRBV10-3 and TRBJ2-4, with D unclear. Trimming took 4 bases from V and 0 from J, leaving 10 bases between them. The CDR3 runs 15 residues. Germline lookup yields CDR1 ENHRY and CDR2 SYGVKD. CDR3 loop: CAISGTNLAKNIQYF. The CDR3 DNA is TGTGCCATCAGTGGGACCAACCTAGCCAAAAACATTCAGTACTTC.

V is TRBV27 and J is TRBJ2-7; D is unresolved. This CDR3 region has 14 residues. Germline loops: CDR1 MNHEY, CDR2 SMNVEV (reference sequence). The germline V and J ends were trimmed by 2 bases and 4 bases, with 12 bases remaining between them. CDR3 sequence reads: CASSLAAPWYEQYF. The CDR3 coding sequence is TGTGCCAGCAGTTTAGCGGCCCCCTGGTACGAGCAGTACTTC.